The 25 T cell receptor beta chains below all came from one sample that was sequenced in a study of graft-versus-host responses after intestinal transplantation. No antigen has been assigned to these receptors. Using immunoSEQ multiplex PCR, the repertoire was profiled, and TCRdb retains in-frame clones only, with some absent. Of 100,000 to 140,000 clones in the sample, about nine tenths were seen once. Sequenced here: unstimulated CD4+ T cells sorted from spleen or lymph node cells, sampled before transplant. The source of these receptors is a human donor who was the organ donor for an intestinal transplant.

The count of this clone is one. CDR3 loop: CARNIGRGYTF. CDR3 DNA: TGTGCCAGAAACATTGGGCGGGGCTACACCTTC. The chain combines TRBV6-5 with TRBJ1-2; D is ambiguous. Germline CDR1 is MNHEY and CDR2 is SVGAGI. Between the trimmed V and J ends, which lost 9 bases and 8 bases, there was a span of 13 bases. The CDR3 totals 11 residues.

This chain uses TRBV5-1 with TRBJ2-7, with a possible D match to TRBD1 (6 bases). Trimming shortened V by 4 bases and J by 6 bases, and 26 bases separated the two germline ends. This CDR3 has 17 residues. CDR1 and CDR2 from the germline V gene are SGHRS and YFSETQ. The CDR3 protein is CASSRQIRDTQRSEQYF. DNA for the CDR3: TGCGCCAGCAGCAGACAAATACGGGACACCCAGAGGAGCGAGCAGTACTTC.

The chain couples TRBV12-5 to TRBJ2-7; D gene unclear. CDR1 LGHNT and CDR2 FRNRAP come from the germline V gene. The V and J ends lost 7 bases and 0 bases respectively, with 10 bases between them. There are 13 residues in the CDR3. The CDR3 DNA is TGTGCTAGTGAGGCGACCAGCTCCTACGAGCAGTACTTC. The encoded protein is CASEATSSYEQYF.

The chain joins TRBV12-2 to TRBJ2-3; the table's D gene call, TRBD2, was not cross checked with the DNA. TRBV12-2 is a pseudogene. The CDR3 sequence is 21 residues long. The CDR3 region is CASRLARLVLIAGGLTDTQYF. CDR3 nucleotides: TGTGCAAGTCGCTTAGCCCGTTTGGTCCTCATAGCGGGAGGGCTCACAGATACGCAGTATTTT.

The chain is built from TRBV4-1 and TRBJ2-3; no clear D. The V end lost 0 bases, the J end lost 9 bases, and 4 bases lay between the germline ends. The CDR3 runs 11 residues. The germline V gene encodes CDR1 MGHRA and CDR2 YSYEKL. CDR3 bases: TGCGCCAGCAGCCAAGAGGAAACGCAGTATTTT. Translated: CASSQEETQYF.

This clone was observed a single time. This sequence joins TRBV7-6 and TRBJ2-1; no clear D gene. Germline V gives CDR1 SGHVS, CDR2 FNYEAQ. Trimming took off 4 bases at V and 1 base at J, with 11 bases between the two ends. The CDR3 is made up of 15 amino acids. The CDR3 region has the DNA TGTGCCAGCAGCTCCGCATGGGGATCCTACAATGAGCAGTTCTTC. This sequence encodes CASSSAWGSYNEQFF.

The V gene is TRBV6-4, the J gene TRBJ2-6; D unresolved. V lost 4 bases to trimming and J lost 0 bases, with 16 bases between them. This CDR3 is built from 18 residues. Germline-derived CDR1 and CDR2 are MRHNA and SNTAGT. CDR3 residues: CASSASGPSGSGANVLTF. The CDR3 coding sequence is TGTGCCAGCAGTGCATCCGGGCCGTCCGGCTCTGGGGCCAACGTCCTGACTTTC.

The chain recombines TRBV7-8 with TRBJ1-3; TRBD1 might be the D (5 bases). V gave up 2 bases and J gave up 2 bases, with 13 bases separating them. Germline V lookup: CDR1 SGHVS, CDR2 FQNEAQ. The CDR3 has 16 amino acids. The CDR3 region has the DNA TGTGCCAGCAGCTTATGGTCAGGGACTGCTGGAAACACCATATATTTT. Protein sequence: CASSLWSGTAGNTIYF.

This clone was counted a single time. The chain carries TRBV30 and TRBJ2-2; D remains unclear. V lost 4 bases and J 2 bases, leaving 8 bases between the germline ends. The CDR3 length is 13 residues. Germline lookup yields CDR1 GTSNPN and CDR2 SVGIG (reference sequence). For the CDR3, the DNA is TGTGCCTGGAACAGCCTAAACACCGGGGAGCTGTTTTTT. This encodes CAWNSLNTGELFF.

The chain combines TRBV10-1 with TRBJ2-1; D gene uncertain. Germline V gene lookup returns CDR1 WNHNN and CDR2 SYGVQD (reference sequence). V dropped 0 bases and J dropped 7 bases, with 7 bases sitting between them. The CDR3 is 13 amino acids. Here the CDR3 reads CASSESNGNEQFF. The CDR3, as DNA: TGCGCCAGCAGTGAGTCGAATGGAAATGAGCAGTTCTTC.

The chain uses TRBV5-1 and TRBJ2-4; 11 bases map to TRBD2. V trimming: 0 bases; J trimming: 5 bases; junction bases outside the gene matches: 4. Germline V lookup: CDR1 SGHRS, CDR2 YFSETQ. The CDR3 is 16 amino acids. CDR3 nucleotide sequence: TGCGCCAGCAGCTTGGGCCTAGCGGGGGGCCAAAACATTCAGTACTTC. Translating gives CASSLGLAGGQNIQYF.

V is TRBV6-5 and J is TRBJ1-3, with D uncertain. This CDR3 spans 13 amino acids. Germline values: CDR1 MNHEY, CDR2 SVGAGI. V lost 0 bases and J lost 2, with 2 bases in between. The CDR3 DNA is TGTGCCAGCAGTTACTCGGCTGGAAACACCATATATTTT. Residues: CASSYSAGNTIYF.

The chain uses TRBV7-2 and TRBJ1-5; tentatively, D is TRBD1 (5 bases). Germline values: CDR1 SGHTA, CDR2 FQGNSA. V lost 5 bases and J 7 bases, leaving 18 bases between the germline ends. The CDR3 totals 15 residues. The CDR3 nucleotides are TGTGCCAGCAGCCCCTGGTGGGGGTTAGGACAGCCCCAGCATTTT. This translates into CASSPWWGLGQPQHF. The complete variable domain, with remaining parts taken from reference TRBV7-2 and TRBJ1-5, reads GAGVSQSPSNKVTEKGKDVELRCDPISGHTALYWYRQSLGQGLEFLIYFQGNSAPDKSGLPSDRFSAERTGGSVSTLTIQRTQQEDSAVYLCASSPWWGLGQPQHFGDGTRLSIL.

The chain uses TRBV10-2 and TRBJ1-1; D call uncertain. V was clipped by 3 bases and J by 6 bases, with 14 bases between them. The CDR3 loop spans 14 amino acids. Germline-derived CDR1 and CDR2 are WSHSY and SAAADI. The CDR3 sequence: CASSEVVDLAEAFF. As DNA, the CDR3 is TGCGCCAGCAGTGAAGTGGTGGATCTAGCTGAAGCTTTCTTT.

The chain combines TRBV5-4 with TRBJ1-1; no clear D. There are 13 residues in the CDR3. Trimming left V 1 base short and J 3 bases short, with 7 bases between. Germline V gene data show CDR1 as SGHNT and CDR2 as YYREEE (reference sequence). CDR3 sequence (DNA): TGTGCCAGCAGCTTGACCAGGTACACTGAAGCTTTCTTT. This gives the protein CASSLTRYTEAFF.

The chain uses TRBV6-6 and TRBJ2-7; D perhaps matches TRBD1 (5 bases). Trimming shortened V by 2 bases and J by 0 bases, and 5 bases separated the two germline ends. Looked up from germline, CDR1 is MNHNY and CDR2 is SVGAGI (reference sequence). The CDR3 has 13 amino acids. CDR3 loop: CASSYDSSYEQYF. CDR3 bases: TGTGCCAGCAGTTACGACAGCTCCTACGAGCAGTACTTC.

The rearrangement links TRBV2 to TRBJ1-6, with TRBD1 as a possible D gene (5 bases). The CDR3 is 15 amino acids. The germline V gene has CDR1 SNHLY and CDR2 FYNNEI. V was pared by 6 bases and J by 7 bases, with 16 bases between. The DNA of the CDR3 is TGTGCCAGCAGAACCGGGCCCCAGGGCAATTCACCCCTCCACTTT. Amino acid sequence: CASRTGPQGNSPLHF.

J is TRBJ2-7 and V is TRBV19; 9 positions agree with TRBD1. V was clipped by 0 bases and J by 4 bases; unmatched bases: 4. CDR3 length: 15 residues. Germline V CDR1 and CDR2: LNHDA, SQIVND (reference sequence). DNA of the CDR3: TGTGCCAGTAGTATAGATTCACAGGGGGCTTACGAGCAGTACTTC. Its translation is CASSIDSQGAYEQYF. The full variable domain, its missing parts supplied by reference TRBV19 and TRBJ2-7, is DGGITQSPKYLFRKEGQNVTLSCEQNLNHDAMYWYRQDPGQGLRLIYYSQIVNDFQKGDIAEGYSVSREKKESFPLTVTSAQKNPTAFYLCASSIDSQGAYEQYFGPGTRLTVT.

This chain uses TRBV19 with TRBJ2-5, with 9 bases lining up with TRBD2. There are 16 residues in the CDR3. Germline V gene data show CDR1 as LNHDA and CDR2 as SQIVND (reference sequence). V lost 2 bases to trimming and J lost 5 bases; unmatched junction nucleotides: 9. The CDR3 nucleotides read TGTGCCAGTAGTATATACCGCGGGGGGGCCCGGGAGACCCAGTACTTC. Translation gives CASSIYRGGARETQYF. Full variable domain (remainder filled in from reference TRBV19 and TRBJ2-5): DGGITQSPKYLFRKEGQNVTLSCEQNLNHDAMYWYRQDPGQGLRLIYYSQIVNDFQKGDIAEGYSVSREKKESFPLTVTSAQKNPTAFYLCASSIYRGGARETQYFGPGTRLLVL.

V is TRBV28 and J is TRBJ2-3; D is undetermined. CDR3 length equals 14 residues. V lost 5 bases to trimming and J lost 2 bases, with 11 bases between them. Germline CDR1 is MDHEN and CDR2 is SYDVKM. CDR3 residues: CASSPRPTTDTQYF. In DNA form, the CDR3 reads TGTGCCAGCAGTCCTAGGCCCACCACAGATACGCAGTATTTT.

This chain links TRBV9 with TRBJ2-3; D gene unclear. The V gene lost 4 bases and the J gene lost 2 bases, with 11 bases spanning the gap. The CDR3 has 14 amino acids. CDR1 SGDLS and CDR2 YYNGEE come from the germline V gene. The CDR3 is CASSLSGYTDTQYF. CDR3 nucleotide sequence: TGTGCCAGCAGCCTTTCTGGATACACAGATACGCAGTATTTT.

CDR3 in amino acids: CASSYGGLEYNSPLHF. The CDR3 DNA is TGTGCCAGCAGTTACGGAGGGTTGGAGTATAATTCACCCCTCCACTTT. The genes are TRBV6-6 and TRBJ1-6, with D unresolved. The CDR3 has 16 amino acids. From germline, CDR1 is MNHNY and CDR2 SVGAGI (reference sequence). The germline V and J ends were trimmed by 2 bases and 4 bases, with 12 bases remaining between them.

The gene calls are TRBV6-1 and TRBJ1-6; D not certain. Germline V CDR1 and CDR2: MNHNS, SASEGT. CDR3 length: 14 residues. Trimming took off 2 bases at V and 7 bases at J, with 9 bases between the two ends. CDR3 nucleotides: TGTGCCAGCAGTGAATCGGTCCCGAATTCACCCCTCCACTTT. This gives the protein CASSESVPNSPLHF.

V gene TRBV20-1 combines with J gene TRBJ1-2; a possible D gene is TRBD1 (5 bases). V lost 5 bases, J lost 8 bases, and 12 bases lay in between. This CDR3 comprises 11 residues. The V gene's germline CDR1 is DFQATT and CDR2 SNEGSKA (reference sequence). CDR3: CSAYDRYGYTF. In DNA form, the CDR3 reads TGCAGTGCTTACGACAGATACGGCTACACCTTC.

This clone has a handful of counts. J is TRBJ2-7 and V is TRBV21-1; the table's D call of TRBD1 was not tested on the DNA. TRBV21-1 is classified as a pseudogene. CDR3 length: 11 residues. The CDR3 loop is CASRGLGEQYF. CDR3 in DNA: TGTGCCAGCAGGGGGCTTGGGGAGCAGTACTTC.